The entry below describes one T cell receptor (beta chain). Its antigen is undetermined. The record originates from a study of T cells in narcolepsy. Broader study findings: No autoreactive T cell clone sequences appeared in some memory CD4+ repertoires.

The repertoire was sequenced with immunoSEQ multiplex PCR; TCRdb's copy has only in-frame clones and lacks some. The data contain approximately 32,000 clones, around 87% of them singletons. Looked up from germline, CDR1 is LGHNA and CDR2 is YSLEER. V dropped 0 bases and J dropped 1 base, with 14 bases sitting between them. The CDR3 totals 17 residues. Sequenced material: CD45RA- memory CD4+ T cells from PBMCs. The V gene is TRBV4-3, the J gene TRBJ2-3, with D perhaps matching TRBD2 (5 bases). The clonotype was recovered from a human donor with narcolepsy. This chain's CDR3 is CASSQDLRESGTDTQYF. CDR3 in DNA: TGCGCCAGCAGCCAAGATCTCCGGGAAAGCGGCACAGATACGCAGTATTTT.